This record looks at one T cell receptor beta chain sequence and its context. Its matching antigen is unknown. The data stem from a study of cytomegalovirus exposure and HLA in healthy donors. PCR used 60 Vbeta primers and 13 Jbeta primers. Original handling: Among the unique TCR beta chains that a later analysis counted, around 82 million in all, about 11 million were shared. Assay used: immunoSEQ multiplex PCR; TCRdb lists only in-frame clones, some missing. V and J calls and clone size are copied from that table; D and trimming were computed from the DNA. The sample carries a few hundred thousand clones, 85% to 90% recorded once. The germline V gene encodes CDR1 MDHEN and CDR2 SYDVKM. This CDR3 comprises 13 residues. The V end was cut by 4 bases, the J end by 2 bases, with 8 bases between. Study results and caveats: Across HLA loci, a later analysis found differing TCR association rates, with DRB1 most and HLA-C fewest. In presence/absence analyses, roughly uniform sequencing depth across donors was assumed. After further analysis at a later stage, 16,951 TCR beta sequences were associated with HLA alleles at 0.05 false discovery rate.

The chain joins TRBV28 to TRBJ1-2; no definite D call. This clonotype was sampled from a young woman in good health and CMV-seronegative. The source material was PBMCs. Here the CDR3 reads CASSSTENYGYTF. CDR3 in DNA: TGTGCCAGCAGTTCTACAGAGAACTATGGCTACACCTTC.